The sequence of this T cell receptor (beta chain) was determined in a study of cytomegalovirus exposure and HLA in healthy donors (dated by TCRdb to between 2016 and 2019). Broadly, across the study: In an earlier analysis of around 540 of the donors, about 270 Gb of sequence data and approximately 120 million unique TCR beta sequences from about 180 million T cells were reported. To predict cytomegalovirus infection status, the study brought together high-throughput TCR immunosequencing, statistical association of individual TCRs with disease status, and machine learning. In an earlier analysis of a few hundred of the donors, high-throughput TCR beta sequencing was used to judge whether each TCR beta V gene segment behaved as functional or pseudogenic. An early release that covered roughly 600 HLA-typed donors contained approximately 300 gigabases of sequencing data and roughly 84 million unique TCR sequences. Of the approximately 400 genotyped donors, over 80% were placed in the genetic ancestry cluster associated with self-reported Caucasian donors. Along with the approximately 650-subject first cohort, a separate validation cohort of over a hundred different subjects was used. Every repertoire in the discovery cohort had been generated on one and the same sequencing platform. The later analysis used no new phenotypic data to find candidate immune exposures, relying instead on TCR beta sequences and their occurrence across donors. About five DR-DQ haplotypes were handled as single units for association and clustering because linkage in the cohort was strong. HLA typing covered class I and class II loci at four-digit resolution. Typing coverage varied by locus: roughly 629-630 donors for A, B, C, DRB1 and DQB1; roughly 500 for DQA1; about 570 for DPA1; about 450 for DPB1. Donor age, sex, ethnicity and CMV serostatus were compiled together with the repertoire data. The T cell repertoires of 700 or so subjects were profiled by immunosequencing and related to cytomegalovirus serostatus. Among about 400 genotyped donors of the cohort, an average of approximately 240,000 unique TCR beta nucleotide sequences was sequenced per donor, of which 15% to 20% were non-productive. The aim of the study was to test whether cataloging public T cell receptors could identify signatures of past pathogen exposure. In a later genetic analysis, genome-wide SNP genotypes for about 55% of the roughly 670 donors were used, and that subset was treated as a discovery cohort. A later analysis re-examined previously published TCR beta repertoires from just over 650 donors and added high-resolution HLA genotyping to investigate patterns of TCR occurrence. General findings and caveats noted by the study authors: The classifier was reported to diagnose cytomegalovirus status with high specificity and sensitivity in both the original and validation cohorts. In the study, approximately 160 TCR beta chains were listed as associated with cytomegalovirus. An association between a missense DCLRE1C variant and V-gene and J-gene trimming of TCR beta chains was found in a later genetic analysis and replicated in an independent cohort. When HLA alleles, especially DR and DQ, strongly co-occurred, attributing TCR associations to individual alleles was difficult. A few of the identified cytomegalovirus-associated TCR beta chains were confirmed in vitro to be specific for cytomegalovirus antigens. In this cohort, only TCR beta chains were sequenced, and detectable features were limited by the absence of alpha or paired-chain data. Roughly uniform sequencing depth across donors was assumed in presence/absence analyses, although this assumption may not hold. The sequencing pipeline was judged likely to have produced a cluster of highly shared sequence variants as a technical artifact. In a later analysis, about 17,000 TCR beta sequences were associated with specific HLA alleles at a false discovery rate of 0.05. According to a later analysis, parvovirus B19, influenza, CMV and Epstein-Barr virus appeared linked to several top co-occurrence clusters. Compared with equally common non-associated chains, HLA-associated TCR beta chains in a later analysis were more clonally expanded and had lower generation probabilities. Because some donors lacked HLA typing at each locus, the association tests relied only on the typed subset. Linkage disequilibrium might explain the correlated functional status among segregating V segments, but an unknown experimental factor could not be ruled out. For the cohort, immune exposure information was limited to CMV serostatus. Some IMGT-functional V segments, including TRBV6-2 and TRBV6-3, could not be distinguished by the 87-base-pair reads and were therefore excluded. Some 15 rarely observed V segments, including chromosome 9 orphons, were excluded from the earlier analysis of approximately 500 of the donors because counts were too low. It was suggested by the authors that the approach could potentially be generalized to other disease states and immunological phenotypes. Compared with the roughly 670-donor mean, donors in an Asian-associated ancestry cluster had fewer N-insertions in productive TCRs, according to a later genetic analysis. A further reported finding was that TCR beta sequences accurately predicted the HLA-A and HLA-B alleles for most subjects in the first cohort. Most CMV-associated TCR beta chains appeared to be HLA-restricted in a later analysis, and the HLA associations seemed to be driven largely by CMV exposure. A later analysis found that TCR association rates varied across HLA loci, with DRB1 alleles showing the most associated TCRs and HLA-C alleles the fewest. In an earlier analysis of fewer than 750 of the donors, most TCR beta V segments were observed in productive rearrangements about 87% or about 30% of the time, broadly matching IMGT annotations. Most TCR sequences were observed very rarely across donors, whereas some public TCRs were present in many individuals.

Libraries were prepared through the immunoSEQ multiplex PCR assay. The multiplex PCR relied on a mix of 60 forward primers for TCR Vbeta segments and 13 reverse primers for TCR Jbeta segments. A multiplex PCR assay on genomic DNA amplified the CDR3 region of rearranged TCR beta genes. The amplified TCR beta libraries were sequenced on the Illumina HiSeq System as 87-base-pair reads. The authors processed their data as follows. Across the 666 repertoires, a later analysis counted some 81 million unique TCR beta chains, 9.5 million to 13 million of which were shared by at least two donors. Raw reads were error-corrected and collapsed into unique sequences by a nearest-neighbor algorithm in which closely related sequences were merged to remove PCR and sequencing errors. CDR3 sequences were aligned to IMGT reference sequences to assign V, D and J gene segments. For a sequence to be retained, a match of at least six nucleotides was required to both a V gene segment and a J gene segment. A rearrangement counted as productive if the CDR3 had no stop codons and remained in frame with V and J, and every other rearrangement counted as non-productive. CDR3 was defined according to IMGT convention as the region running from the second conserved V-encoded cysteine to the conserved J-encoded phenylalanine. The earlier analysis of more than 450 of the donors excluded sequences that lacked an unambiguous match to a single V gene segment. In an earlier analysis of several hundred of the donors, a V segment was called functional when productive rearrangements were above 56.7%, and segregating when the standard deviation between donors exceeded 5%. A statistical classification framework was built for diagnosing cytomegalovirus status from the catalog of TCR beta chain sequences. V and J gene assignment, in a later analysis, came from comparing TCR nucleotide sequences with IMGT/GENE-DB human TR gene sequences. A later analysis assigned CDR3 sequences and most-parsimonious VDJ recombination scenarios with the TCRdist pipeline. A later analysis defined each TCR beta chain by its CDR3 amino acid sequence plus V-gene family, and excluded reads lacking a unique V-gene family. A later analysis removed 450 to 600 highly shared, low-generation-probability nucleotide sequences to deal with suspected cross-contamination and a sequencing artifact. In a later analysis, a clonal expansion index was calculated for each public chain from normalized within-repertoire ranks of inferred template counts. A later analysis computed generation probabilities with a VDJ recombination model fitted to out-of-frame rearrangements, and checked the results against IGoR. In a later analysis, TCR-TCR, TCR-HLA and TCR-CMV co-occurrence was scored with hypergeometric tests, and a repertoire-size bias correction was applied to TCR pairs. A later analysis estimated false discovery rates by permuting HLA or CMV assignments 20 times. In a later analysis, co-occurring TCRs were grouped with DBSCAN, and TCRdist sequence similarity was added when clustering was performed within HLA-allele-positive subsets. Repertoires with fewer than 30,000 or more than 120,000 public chains, plus five repertoires with anomalous nucleotide sharing, were excluded from co-occurrence clustering. TCRdb limited this immuneACCESS table to in-frame rearrangements with V and J called. A share of clones is missing; checked studies link under half to unresolved V genes, and the rest is unexplained. V, J and clone size were drawn from that table, and D and trimming were deduced from the DNA. This sample holds 130,000 to 150,000 clones; around 79% were observed only once. In total, the top ten clones hold roughly 2.8% of the sample.

Comments on this clone: Which antigen it targets is not known. Base quality data are lacking; no much larger clone is found one base away.

As encoded in the germline V gene (reference sequence), CDR1 is GTSNPN while CDR2 is SVGIG. The V end gives up 8 bases and the J end 1 base, leaving 10 bases in the junction not matched to a gene. The CDR3 spans 14 residues, from the cysteine through the phenylalanine. Just the 42-base CDR3 DNA is kept, in frame starting at base 1. In total, approximately 700 healthy bone marrow donors made up the cohort. All cohort members were sampled while nominally healthy, although unrecorded immune exposures were likely present. The donor was CMV seronegative and belonged to the group of 352 seronegative cohort members. Each donor provided a peripheral blood sample, and peripheral blood mononuclear cells were used for TCR beta sequencing. The Qiagen DNeasy Blood Extraction Kit was used to extract genomic DNA from the blood cell samples.

Sequences were obtained from PBMCs. The receptor was isolated from a male donor in good health and CMV-seronegative. Recombination connected TRBV30 to TRBJ1-1; TRBD1 lines up with 7 middle nucleotides. The DNA sequence is as follows: TGTGCCGGACCTCTCGGGACAGAGAACACTGAAGCTTTCTTT. This yields the protein CAGPLGTENTEAFF.